This T cell receptor beta chain was profiled in a study of blood T cell repertoires in COVID-19. Sequenced by immunoSEQ multiplex PCR; TCRdb stores in-frame clones only, minus some. The sample carries some 100,000 clones, around 90% recorded once. The CDR3 sequence is 13 residues long. The V gene lost 3 bases and the J gene lost 6 bases, with 9 bases spanning the gap. J is TRBJ2-1 and V is TRBV12-3 or TRBV12-4, with D possibly matching TRBD2 (5 bases). The sequenced sample was peripheral blood. The sequence was obtained from a man between 65 and 79 years old with acute or convalescent COVID-19. CDR3 in DNA: TGTGCCAGCAGTTTTGGCGGGTCCAATGAGCAGTTCTTC. This codes for CASSFGGSNEQFF.